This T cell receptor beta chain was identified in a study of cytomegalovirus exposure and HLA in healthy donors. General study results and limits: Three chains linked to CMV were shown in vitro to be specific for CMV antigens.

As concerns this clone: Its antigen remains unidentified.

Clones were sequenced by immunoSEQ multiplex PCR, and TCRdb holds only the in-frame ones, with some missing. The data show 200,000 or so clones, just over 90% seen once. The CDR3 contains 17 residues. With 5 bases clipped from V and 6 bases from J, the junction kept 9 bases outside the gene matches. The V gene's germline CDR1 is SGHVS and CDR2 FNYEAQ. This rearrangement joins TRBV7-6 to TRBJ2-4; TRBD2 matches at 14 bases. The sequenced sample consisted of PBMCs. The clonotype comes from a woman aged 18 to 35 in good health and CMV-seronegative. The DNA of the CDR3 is TGTGCCAGCAGCCCCGGGACTAGCGGGAGCCCATTAAACATTCAGTACTTC. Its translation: CASSPGTSGSPLNIQYF.